The subject of this entry is one TCR beta chain. Its antigen is unknown. It was patients with CD8+CD57+ cell expansion by flow cytometry who were chosen for sequencing. Everyone among the patients had severe acquired aplastic anemia. The record originates from a study of CD8+CD57+ T cells in acquired aplastic anemia. Overall study results and limits: Patients and controls were found to share more than 25 CD8+ CDR3 sequences.

Investigators profiled TCR beta VDJ and CDR3 from genomic DNA template. MiXCR was run by TCRdb on the reads, yielding one entry per CDR3 protein. The profile shows about 98,000 distinct CDR3 sequences, around 62% of them singletons. Trimming stripped 4 bases from V and 5 bases from J, with 11 bases between. The germline gives CDR1 SNHLY, CDR2 FYNNEI. The CDR3 has 13 residues. J is TRBJ2-5 and V is TRBV2; no clear D. The source material was sorted CD4+, CD8+, or CD8+CD57+ T cells (not recorded which) from PBMCs. The source of this sequence is a human donor with aplastic anemia. This CDR3 is CASSVGQKETQYF. The CDR3 coding sequence is TGTGCCAGCAGTGTAGGCCAGAAGGAGACCCAGTACTTC.